The TCR beta chain described here comes from a study of vaccination and CD4 T cells after COVID-19. Oncomine TCR Beta short-read sequencing was applied to DNA from cultured CD4+ T cells. Each CDR3 protein gets one entry after TCRdb re-called the PCR reads with MiXCR. Of approximately 7,000 distinct CDR3 sequences listed, roughly 70% are singletons. The treatment here: approximately nine-day PBMC culture with coronavirus spike peptide pools or control peptides (ViraFEST assay). A remark on this clonotype: Its antigen remains unknown.

Germline V CDR1 and CDR2: DFQATT, SNEGSKA (reference sequence). Trimming left V 3 bases short and J 5 bases short, with 17 bases between. The CDR3 extends over 16 amino acids. This TCR was sampled from a human donor who had recovered from COVID-19. The genes are TRBV20-1 and TRBJ1-6; TRBD1 is a possible D gene (6 bases). What was sequenced was CD4+ T cells from blood, cultured in vitro. Here the CDR3 reads CSARDPNGGHNSPLHF. As DNA, the CDR3 is TGCAGTGCTAGGGATCCCAACGGGGGGCATAATTCACCCCTCCACTTT.